The 26 T cell receptor beta chains below come from one sample, sequenced in a study of shared clonotypes between healthy human individuals. The method was immunoSEQ multiplex PCR; TCRdb's version includes in-frame clones alone and lacks a portion of them. The sample holds over a million clones; more than 65% are singletons and the top ten take approximately 1.5%. Input material: memory CD4+ T cells sorted from blood. Subset meaning: CD45RA-negative fraction. These receptors all stem from a young man in good health.

The chain recombines TRBV28 with TRBJ1-2; tentatively, D is TRBD1 (6 bases). Germline CDR1 and CDR2: MDHEN and SYDVKM. The V end lost 7 bases, the J end lost 3 bases, and 12 bases lay between the germline ends. The CDR3 extends over 13 amino acids. The CDR3 sequence is CASNIGGHYGYTF. The CDR3 bases are TGTGCCAGCAACATAGGGGGGCACTATGGCTACACCTTC.

The chain carries TRBV25-1 and TRBJ2-3, with unresolved D. There are 13 residues in the CDR3. V was pared by 5 bases and J by 2 bases, with 8 bases between. CDR1 and CDR2 (germline): MGHDK, SYGVNS. CDR3 sequence: CASSTPNTDTQYF. CDR3 DNA: TGTGCCAGCAGTACCCCCAACACAGATACGCAGTATTTT.

In nucleotides, the CDR3 is TGTGCCAGCAGCGCCGGGCCCCCCACAGATACGCAGTATTTT. This translates into CASSAGPPTDTQYF. The chain joins TRBV7-9 to TRBJ2-3; D is unresolved. Trimming left V 5 bases short and J 2 bases short, with 11 bases between. From germline, CDR1 is SEHNR and CDR2 FQNEAQ (reference sequence). The CDR3 consists of 14 residues.

CDR3 sequence: CASSLDLGRYGYTF. CDR3 coding DNA: TGTGCCAGCAGCTTGGACCTCGGGCGCTATGGCTACACCTTC. The rearrangement links TRBV5-4 to TRBJ1-2, with D unclear. The V gene's germline CDR1 is SGHNT and CDR2 YYREEE (reference sequence). The CDR3 has 14 amino acids. The V end was cut by 0 bases, the J end by 4 bases, with 10 bases between.

The CDR3 protein is CASSEAWGLNQPQHF. CDR3 DNA sequence: TGTGCCAGCAGTGAAGCGTGGGGGTTAAATCAGCCCCAGCATTTT. The rearrangement links TRBV6-1 to TRBJ1-5; maybe TRBD1 (5 bases). The CDR3 has 15 amino acids. Germline CDR1 reads MNHNS; CDR2 reads SASEGT. The V and J ends lost 0 bases and 4 bases respectively, with 10 bases between them.

The CDR3 DNA reads as TGTGCCATCAGTGAGCTGTCATCCACTGAAGCTTTCTTT. Residues: CAISELSSTEAFF. This chain links TRBV10-3 with TRBJ1-1; D uncertain. This CDR3 has 13 residues. Germline loops: CDR1 ENHRY, CDR2 SYGVKD. Trimming cost V 2 bases and J 4 bases, with 8 bases left between them.

The chain employs TRBV13 and TRBJ2-5, with 11 bases that match TRBD2. V dropped 5 bases and J dropped 3; count of bases not matched to a gene: 2. The CDR3 spans 14 residues. Looked up from germline, CDR1 is PRHDT and CDR2 is FYEKMQ (reference sequence). The CDR3 sequence: CASSKLAGEETQYF. The DNA for the CDR3 is TGTGCCAGCAGCAAACTAGCGGGGGAAGAGACCCAGTACTTC.

The gene calls are TRBV2 and TRBJ1-1; no firm D call. V gave up 7 bases and J gave up 0 bases, with 12 bases separating them. Looked up from germline, CDR1 is SNHLY and CDR2 is FYNNEI. The CDR3 is 14 amino acids. The CDR3 DNA is TGTGCCAGCACGTGGGAGATGATGAACACTGAAGCTTTCTTT. This sequence encodes CASTWEMMNTEAFF.

This clone has more than one count but fewer than ten. V gene TRBV5-1 combines with J gene TRBJ2-3, with 9 bases matching TRBD2. The CDR3 loop spans 14 amino acids. Germline lookup yields CDR1 SGHRS and CDR2 YFSETQ. Germline trimming cut 5 bases from V and 2 bases from J; bases unmatched to any gene: 3. For the CDR3, the DNA is TGCGCCAGCAGAATAGCGGGGGCCACAGATACGCAGTATTTT. This encodes CASRIAGATDTQYF.

The chain is built from TRBV18 and TRBJ1-1; D remains ambiguous. CDR3 size: 15 residues. Per germline, CDR1 KGHSH and CDR2 LQKENI. Trimming took off 4 bases at V and 5 bases at J, with 17 bases between the two ends. CDR3: CASSLGRAMGTEAFF. The CDR3 DNA follows: TGTGCCAGCTCACTAGGACGAGCGATGGGGACTGAAGCTTTCTTT.

As to this clone: At one end the junction does not follow the germline gene, possibly because of a read error. The DNA for the CDR3 is TGTGCCAGCAGTACGGGACAGGGGGAGGTCAACTTC. It yields the protein CASSTGQGEVNF. J is TRBJ2-4 and V is TRBV6-6, with 11 bases matching TRBD1. The CDR3 spans 12 residues. CDR1 MNHNY and CDR2 SVGAGI come from the germline V gene (reference sequence).

The chain uses TRBV5-8 and TRBJ1-1; no definite D call. The CDR3 is 14 amino acids. The V and J ends lost 1 base and 4 bases respectively, with 11 bases between them. The germline gives CDR1 SGHTS, CDR2 YDEGEE. CDR3 sequence reads: CASSLMEWSTEAFF. In DNA, the CDR3 is TGTGCCAGCAGCTTGATGGAATGGAGCACTGAAGCTTTCTTT.

The J gene is TRBJ2-5, the V gene TRBV19; D is unresolved. From germline, CDR1 is LNHDA and CDR2 SQIVND (reference sequence). The germline V and J ends were trimmed by 1 base and 2 bases, with 8 bases remaining between them. The CDR3 sequence is 14 residues long. The CDR3 DNA reads as TGTGCCAGTAGTATAGGCTATGTACAAGAGACCCAGTACTTC. Its protein is CASSIGYVQETQYF.

J is TRBJ1-5 and V is TRBV28; the D gene is possibly TRBD1 (5 bases). This CDR3 comprises 14 residues. Germline V gene data show CDR1 as MDHEN and CDR2 as SYDVKM. V gave up 6 bases and J gave up 6 bases, with 15 bases separating them. The CDR3: CASSQPGGGQPQHF. In DNA form, the CDR3 reads TGTGCCAGCAGCCAACCTGGGGGGGGTCAGCCCCAGCATTTT.

The chain combines TRBV2 with TRBJ1-5; tentative D call: TRBD1 (5 bases). Germline V gene sequence: CDR1 SNHLY, CDR2 FYNNEI. V lost 6 bases to trimming and J lost 3 bases, with 6 bases between them. This CDR3 spans 12 amino acids. CDR3 coding DNA: TGTGCCAGCAGGGACACCAATCAGCCCCAGCATTTT. Translation gives CASRDTNQPQHF.

The chain joins TRBV2 to TRBJ1-5; D is unresolved. Germline assignment: CDR1 SNHLY and CDR2 FYNNEI. CDR3 length: 15 residues. Trimming cost V 0 bases and J 0 bases, with 6 bases left between them. This CDR3 reads CASSEAFNSNQPQHF. Here the CDR3 DNA reads TGTGCCAGCAGTGAAGCATTCAATAGCAATCAGCCCCAGCATTTT.

This chain uses TRBV15 with TRBJ2-1, with TRBD2 matching over 7 bases. V dropped 3 bases and J dropped 12; count of bases not matched to a gene: 5. Germline CDR1 is LNHNV and CDR2 is YYDKDF (reference sequence). CDR3 length equals 12 residues. Here the CDR3 DNA reads TGTGCCACCAGCAGGCCAAGACTAGCGCAGTTCTTC. The encoded protein is CATSRPRLAQFF.

The V call is TRBV11-2, the J call TRBJ2-1, with TRBD2 as a possible D gene (5 bases). Deletions cut 4 bases from V and 2 bases from J, with 6 bases between. Germline loops: CDR1 SGHAT, CDR2 FQNNGV. The CDR3 runs 13 residues. The CDR3 DNA is TGTGCCAGCAGCTCGGGAACCTACAATGAGCAGTTCTTC. This encodes CASSSGTYNEQFF.

The chain is built from TRBV27 and TRBJ2-5, with TRBD2 matching 13 bases. V trimming: 5 bases; J trimming: 5 bases; junction bases outside the gene matches: 5. The CDR3 totals 15 residues. Germline assignment: CDR1 MNHEY and CDR2 SMNVEV (reference sequence). The CDR3 DNA sequence: TGTGCCAGCAGTCAGGGGACTAGCGGGATGGAGACCCAGTACTTC. Translating gives CASSQGTSGMETQYF.

J is TRBJ2-3 and V is TRBV21-1; TRBD1, the table's D call, lacks a check against the DNA. TRBV21-1 represents a pseudogene. This CDR3 has 17 amino acids. In DNA form, the CDR3 reads TGTGCCAGCAGCAAAGAGGAACAGGTTATTAGCACAGATACGCAGTATTTT. This sequence encodes CASSKEEQVISTDTQYF.

The V call is TRBV18, the J call TRBJ2-7; D is perhaps TRBD1 (5 bases). The CDR3 loop spans 14 amino acids. Per the germline V gene, CDR1 is KGHSH and CDR2 is LQKENI. V was pared by 1 base and J by 1 base, with 8 bases between. The CDR3 reads CASSPRGNSYEQYF. In DNA form, the CDR3 reads TGTGCCAGCTCACCACGGGGCAATTCCTACGAGCAGTACTTC.

The chain carries TRBV6-5 and TRBJ1-6; D remains ambiguous. Trimming took 7 bases from V and 8 from J, leaving 15 bases between them. The CDR3 is made up of 14 amino acids. Germline V gene sequence: CDR1 MNHEY, CDR2 SVGAGI. The CDR3 sequence is CASNGGTTDSPLHF. Written as DNA, the CDR3 is TGTGCCAGCAACGGAGGAACGACGGATTCACCCCTCCACTTT.

This CDR3 reads CASSMGTGWGTGELFF. The CDR3 coding sequence is TGTGCCAGCAGTATGGGGACAGGGTGGGGCACCGGGGAGCTGTTTTTT. This chain uses TRBV25-1 with TRBJ2-2; 9 bases align to TRBD1. This CDR3 contains 16 residues. Trimming took 5 bases from V and 4 from J; bases not matched to a gene: 8. Germline values: CDR1 MGHDK, CDR2 SYGVNS.

The chain employs TRBV4-3 and TRBJ2-3, with TRBD2 matching 11 bases. CDR3 length: 15 residues. V dropped 3 bases and J dropped 6; count of bases not matched to a gene: 5. CDR1 and CDR2 from the germline V gene are LGHNA and YSLEER. CDR3 sequence reads: CASSHIAGGSDTQYF. The DNA of the CDR3 is TGCGCCAGCAGCCATATAGCGGGAGGGAGCGATACGCAGTATTTT.

A single count supports this clone. V gene TRBV9 combines with J gene TRBJ2-1, with 15 nucleotides matching TRBD2. The CDR3 has 18 amino acids. The germline V gene encodes CDR1 SGDLS and CDR2 YYNGEE. After removal of 0 bases from V and 9 bases from J, the junction contained 10 bases not matched to a gene. The DNA of the CDR3 is TGTGCCAGCAGCGTAGGACAACGGACTAGCGGGAGGGCTGGTGAGCAGTTCTTC. This sequence encodes CASSVGQRTSGRAGEQFF.

This chain uses TRBV11-2 with TRBJ2-7, with 10 bases aligning to TRBD1. Germline trimming cut 1 base from V and 2 bases from J; bases unmatched to any gene: 8. This CDR3 contains 17 residues. CDR1 is SGHAT, CDR2 FQNNGV, per germline. This chain's CDR3 is CASSLGPGTGDPYEQYF. CDR3 nucleotides: TGTGCCAGCAGCTTAGGGCCCGGGACAGGGGACCCCTACGAGCAGTACTTC.